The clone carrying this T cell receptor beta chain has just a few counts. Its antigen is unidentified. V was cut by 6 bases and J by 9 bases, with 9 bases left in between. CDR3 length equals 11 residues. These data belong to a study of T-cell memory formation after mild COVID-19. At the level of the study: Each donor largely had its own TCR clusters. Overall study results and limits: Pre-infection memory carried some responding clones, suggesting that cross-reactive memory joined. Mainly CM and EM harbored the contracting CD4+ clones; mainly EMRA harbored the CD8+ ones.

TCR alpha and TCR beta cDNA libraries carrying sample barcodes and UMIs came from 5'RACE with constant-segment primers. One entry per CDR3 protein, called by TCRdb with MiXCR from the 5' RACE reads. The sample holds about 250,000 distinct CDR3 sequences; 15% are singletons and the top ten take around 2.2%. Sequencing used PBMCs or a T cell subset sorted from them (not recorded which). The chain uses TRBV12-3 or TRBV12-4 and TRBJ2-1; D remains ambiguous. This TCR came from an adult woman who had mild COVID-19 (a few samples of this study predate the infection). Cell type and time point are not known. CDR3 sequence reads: CASRLNFEQFF. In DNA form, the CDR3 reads TGTGCCAGCAGACTCAACTTTGAGCAGTTCTTC.